These 17 T cell receptor beta chains were all obtained from the same sample, sequenced in a study of early T cells in non-severe SARS-CoV-2 infection. MiXCR was run by TCRdb on the 5' RACE reads, yielding one entry per CDR3 protein. The sample shows about 44,000 distinct CDR3 sequences, approximately 22% of them seen only once. Sample: whole blood, taken at baseline. The receptors derive from an adult who was a healthcare worker with PCR-confirmed SARS-CoV-2 infection or an uninfected control (not recorded which).

J is TRBJ2-5 and V is TRBV11-2; 10 bases match TRBD2. The CDR3 is 14 amino acids. V was pared by 7 bases and J by 5 bases, with 7 bases of the junction left unmatched. Germline-derived CDR1 and CDR2 are SGHAT and FQNNGV. The chain's CDR3 is CASTLAGVEETQYF. In nucleotides, the CDR3 is TGTGCCAGCACCCTAGCGGGGGTCGAGGAGACCCAGTACTTC.

This clonotype showed up many times. The chain uses TRBV4-3 and TRBJ1-4, with 10 bases matching TRBD1. This CDR3 spans 18 amino acids. Germline V gene sequence: CDR1 LGHNA, CDR2 YSLEER. V lost 4 bases to trimming and J lost 0 bases; unmatched junction nucleotides: 8. CDR3 in amino acids: CASSRSQGTGATNEKLFF. CDR3 nucleotide sequence: TGCGCCAGCAGCCGAAGCCAAGGGACAGGGGCAACTAATGAAAAACTGTTTTTT.

The chain links TRBV12-3 or TRBV12-4 to TRBJ2-7; TRBD1 agrees at 9 bases. CDR3 length: 13 residues. J lost 5 bases, V lost 6 bases, and 5 bases had no gene match. This CDR3 reads CASRPDRGHEQYF. The CDR3 bases are TGTGCCAGCAGGCCGGACAGGGGCCACGAGCAGTACTTC.

The chain joins TRBV6-1 to TRBJ1-5; TRBD1 is a possible D gene (5 bases). This CDR3 has 15 residues. The V and J ends lost 0 bases and 7 bases respectively, with 13 bases between them. Per the germline V gene, CDR1 is MNHNS and CDR2 is SASEGT. The CDR3 sequence is CASSEARVWSQPQHF. The CDR3 DNA is TGTGCCAGCAGTGAAGCCAGGGTATGGAGCCAGCCCCAGCATTTT.

V usage is TRBV18 and J usage is TRBJ2-2, with TRBD1 as a possible D gene (5 bases). The CDR3 consists of 16 residues. In germline, CDR1 is KGHSH, CDR2 LQKENI. V gave up 6 bases and J gave up 0 bases, with 14 bases separating them. This CDR3 is CASSFAGAANTGELFF. The CDR3 region has the DNA TGTGCCAGCTCGTTCGCTGGGGCAGCGAACACCGGGGAGCTGTTTTTT.

This clonotype was observed a handful of times. The chain carries TRBV7-9 and TRBJ1-2; the D gene is possibly TRBD1 (6 bases). Trimming left V 0 bases short and J 8 bases short, with 10 bases between. Germline V lookup: CDR1 SEHNR, CDR2 FQNEAQ (reference sequence). This CDR3 spans 13 amino acids. CDR3 coding DNA: TGTGCCAGCAGCTTAGCTGGGGGCGACGGCTACACCTTC. This gives the protein CASSLAGGDGYTF.

This clonotype was observed a handful of times. The rearrangement links TRBV20-1 to TRBJ2-7; D is unresolved. Between the trimmed V and J ends, which lost 0 bases and 2 bases, there was a span of 2 bases. Germline-derived CDR1 and CDR2 are DFQATT and SNEGSKA (reference sequence). There are 11 residues in the CDR3. The DNA of the CDR3 is TGCAGTGCTAGAGAAGCCTACGAGCAGTACTTC. Translation gives CSAREAYEQYF.

The CDR3: CASSYGTGFGEKLFF. CDR3 nucleotides: TGTGCCAGCAGTTACGGTACAGGGTTTGGGGAAAAACTGTTTTTT. V usage is TRBV6-5 and J usage is TRBJ1-4; D possibly corresponds to TRBD1 (6 bases). The CDR3 length is 15 residues. Germline V gene data show CDR1 as MNHEY and CDR2 as SVGAGI. Trimming removed 2 bases at V and 8 bases at J, with 15 bases between.

This clonotype was seen only a few times. J is TRBJ1-4 and V is TRBV19; 8 bases align to TRBD1. V trimming: 5 bases; J trimming: 5 bases; junction bases outside the gene matches: 4. The germline V gene encodes CDR1 LNHDA and CDR2 SQIVND (reference sequence). The CDR3 sequence is 14 residues long. CDR3 amino acids: CASSPTGVNEKLFF. DNA of the CDR3: TGTGCCAGTAGTCCGACAGGGGTGAATGAAAAACTGTTTTTT.

The table lists this clonotype with many counts. The CDR3, as DNA: TGTGCCAGCAGCTCCGGGACGGTGGCGCGTGGCTACACCTTC. This gives the protein CASSSGTVARGYTF. This chain connects TRBV6-5 to TRBJ1-2; possibly TRBD1 for D (5 bases). CDR1 and CDR2 (germline): MNHEY, SVGAGI. The CDR3 is 14 residues long. Between the trimmed V and J ends, which lost 6 bases and 7 bases, there was a span of 18 bases.

This clonotype was observed a handful of times. This chain links TRBV7-2 with TRBJ2-3, with D perhaps TRBD2 (7 bases). CDR3 length equals 16 residues. V lost 1 base, J lost 0 bases, and 11 bases lay in between. Germline V lookup: CDR1 SGHTA, CDR2 FQGNSA. CDR3 residues: CASSLVAGASTDTQYF. CDR3 DNA: TGTGCCAGCAGCTTAGTTGCGGGGGCCAGCACAGATACGCAGTATTTT.

The chain couples TRBV3-1 to TRBJ1-2; tentatively, D is TRBD1 (5 bases). CDR3 length: 15 residues. Trimming pared 0 bases from V and 4 bases from J, leaving 12 bases between. The germline gives CDR1 LGHDT, CDR2 YNNKEL (reference sequence). Here the CDR3 reads CASSQDGQGGYGYTF. In DNA form, the CDR3 reads TGTGCCAGCAGCCAAGATGGGCAGGGCGGCTATGGCTACACCTTC.

V usage is TRBV11-2 and J usage is TRBJ2-1, with unresolved D. The CDR3 spans 12 residues. Germline CDR1 SGHAT, CDR2 FQNNGV. V shed 8 bases and J shed 4 bases, with 9 bases lying between them. Written as DNA, the CDR3 is TGTGCCAGCGGGGAAGGATACAATGAGCAGTTCTTC. This gives the protein CASGEGYNEQFF. Based on the CDR3 plus reference TRBV11-2 and TRBJ2-1, the full variable domain is EAGVAQSPRYKIIEKRQSVAFWCNPISGHATLYWYQQILGQGPKLLIQFQNNGVVDDSQLPKDRFSAERLKGVDSTLKIQPAKLEDSAVYLCASGEGYNEQFFGPGTRLTVL.

CDR3 protein: CASRTGTGLVNEQFF. In DNA, the CDR3 is TGTGCCAGCAGGACCGGGACAGGGCTGGTCAATGAGCAGTTCTTC. The rearrangement links TRBV2 to TRBJ2-1; 9 bases map to TRBD1. Germline CDR1 is SNHLY and CDR2 is FYNNEI. CDR3 length: 15 residues. J was trimmed by 6 bases and V by 6 bases; bases with no gene match: 9.

This sequence joins TRBV5-1 and TRBJ2-3, with D unresolved. Trimming left V 5 bases short and J 0 bases short, with 13 bases between. The V gene's germline CDR1 is SGHRS and CDR2 YFSETQ. The CDR3 totals 15 residues. CDR3 bases: TGCGCCAGCAGGGAGACGGTCCAAAGCACAGATACGCAGTATTTT. It encodes CASRETVQSTDTQYF. Complete variable domain (other parts from reference TRBV5-1 and TRBJ2-3): KAGVTQTPRYLIKTRGQQVTLSCSPISGHRSVSWYQQTPGQGLQFLFEYFSETQRNKGNFPGRFSGRQFSNSRSEMNVSTLELGDSALYLCASRETVQSTDTQYFGPGTRLTVL.

There are a few counts of this clonotype. The V gene is TRBV6-2 or TRBV6-3, the J gene TRBJ2-7; maybe TRBD1 (7 bases). Trimming removed 9 bases from V and 2 bases from J, with 17 bases in between. Germline V gene lookup returns CDR1 MNHEY and CDR2 SVGEGT. The CDR3 has 14 residues. CDR3 DNA sequence: TGTGCCAGTACCCGCCAGGGGGAGGCCTACGAGCAGTACTTC. Residues: CASTRQGEAYEQYF.

This clonotype occurred a few times. The J gene is TRBJ2-7, the V gene TRBV6-6; D gene ambiguous. V lost 8 bases and J 2 bases, leaving 7 bases between the germline ends. This CDR3 region has 11 residues. Germline CDR1 reads MNHNY; CDR2 reads SVGAGI (reference sequence). CDR3 sequence (DNA): TGTGCCAGCGGGAATCCCTACGAGCAGTACTTC. Its translation is CASGNPYEQYF.